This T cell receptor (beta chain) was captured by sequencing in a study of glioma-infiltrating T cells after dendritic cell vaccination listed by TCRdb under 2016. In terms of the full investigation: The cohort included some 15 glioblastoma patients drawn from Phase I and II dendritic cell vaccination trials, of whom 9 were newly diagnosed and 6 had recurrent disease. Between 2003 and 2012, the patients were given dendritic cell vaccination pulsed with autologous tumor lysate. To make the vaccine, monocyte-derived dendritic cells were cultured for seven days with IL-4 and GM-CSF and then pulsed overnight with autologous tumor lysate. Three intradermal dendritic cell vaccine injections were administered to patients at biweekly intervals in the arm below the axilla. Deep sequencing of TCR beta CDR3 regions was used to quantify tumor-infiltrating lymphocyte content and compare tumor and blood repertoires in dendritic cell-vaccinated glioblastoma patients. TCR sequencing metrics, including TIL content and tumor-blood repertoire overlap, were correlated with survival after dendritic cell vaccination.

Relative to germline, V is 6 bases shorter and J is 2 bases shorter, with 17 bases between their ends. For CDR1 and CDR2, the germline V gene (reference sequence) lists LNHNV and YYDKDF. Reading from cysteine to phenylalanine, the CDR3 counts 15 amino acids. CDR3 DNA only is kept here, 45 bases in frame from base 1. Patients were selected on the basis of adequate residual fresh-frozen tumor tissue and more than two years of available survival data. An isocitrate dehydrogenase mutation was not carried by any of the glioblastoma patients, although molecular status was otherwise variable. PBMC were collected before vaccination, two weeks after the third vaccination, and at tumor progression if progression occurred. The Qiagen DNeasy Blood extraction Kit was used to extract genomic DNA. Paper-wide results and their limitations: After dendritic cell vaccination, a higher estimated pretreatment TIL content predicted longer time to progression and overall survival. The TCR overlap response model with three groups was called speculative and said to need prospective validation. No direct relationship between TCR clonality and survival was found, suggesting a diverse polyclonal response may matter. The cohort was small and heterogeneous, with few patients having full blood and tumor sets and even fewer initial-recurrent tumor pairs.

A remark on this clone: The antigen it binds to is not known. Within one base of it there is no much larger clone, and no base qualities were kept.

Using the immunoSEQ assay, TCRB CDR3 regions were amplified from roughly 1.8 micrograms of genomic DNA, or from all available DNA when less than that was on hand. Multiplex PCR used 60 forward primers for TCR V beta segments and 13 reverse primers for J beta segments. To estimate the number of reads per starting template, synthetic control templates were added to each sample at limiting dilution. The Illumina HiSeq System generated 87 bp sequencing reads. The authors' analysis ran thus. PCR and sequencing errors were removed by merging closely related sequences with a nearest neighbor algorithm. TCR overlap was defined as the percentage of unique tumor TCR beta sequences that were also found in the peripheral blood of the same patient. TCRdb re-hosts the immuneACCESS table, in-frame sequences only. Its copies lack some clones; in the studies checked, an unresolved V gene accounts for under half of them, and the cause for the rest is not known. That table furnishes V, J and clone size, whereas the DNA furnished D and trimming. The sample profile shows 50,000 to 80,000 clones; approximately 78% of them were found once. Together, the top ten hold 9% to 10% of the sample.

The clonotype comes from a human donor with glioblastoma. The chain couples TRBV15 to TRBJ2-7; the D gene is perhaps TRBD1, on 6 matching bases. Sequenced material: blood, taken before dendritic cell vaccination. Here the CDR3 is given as CATSTHLQGTYEQYF. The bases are TGTGCCACCAGTACCCACTTACAGGGAACCTACGAGCAGTACTTC.